This section outlines one T cell receptor (beta chain) sequence together with its context. Its antigen remains unknown. The sample originates from a study of shared clonotypes between healthy human individuals. Study results and caveats: Despite large depth, rarefaction showed incomplete sorted-subset sequencing. Generation probabilities were higher for clonotypes shared across all four sorted-subset donors than for unshared ones.

The table came from immunoSEQ multiplex PCR; TCRdb's copy has only in-frame clones and leaves some out. The sample contains approximately 2,000,000 clones, 85% to 95% of which appear only once. The study separated CD4+ cells into CD45RA+ naive and CD45RA-negative memory subsets. CDR3 length equals 13 residues. The source of this sequence is a man younger than 30 in good health. Some clones in this sample may be carry-over from other donors' samples. The sequenced material came from naive CD4+ T cells from PBMCs. The subset denotes: CD45RA+ positively selected. This chain uses TRBV12-1 with TRBJ2-5; TRBD2, the table's D call, lacks a check against the DNA. TRBV12-1 is flagged as a pseudogene. The CDR3 nucleotides read TGTGCCGGCCCTAGCGGAGGAGGGGAGACCCAGTACTTC. Amino acids: CAGPSGGGETQYF.